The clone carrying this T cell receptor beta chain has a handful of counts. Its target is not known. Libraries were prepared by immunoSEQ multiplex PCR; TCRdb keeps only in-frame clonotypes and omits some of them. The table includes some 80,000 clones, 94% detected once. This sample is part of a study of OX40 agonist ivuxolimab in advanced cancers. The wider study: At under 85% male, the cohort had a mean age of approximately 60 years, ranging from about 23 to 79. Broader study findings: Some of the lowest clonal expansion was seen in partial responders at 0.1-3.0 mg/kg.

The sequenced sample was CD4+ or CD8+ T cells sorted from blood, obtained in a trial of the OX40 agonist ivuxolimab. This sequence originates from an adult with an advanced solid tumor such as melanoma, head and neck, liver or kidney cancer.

CDR3 coding DNA: TGTGCCTGGAGTGTCGGGCCTTCCAATCAGCCCCAGCATTTT. Translated: CAWSVGPSNQPQHF. The chain employs TRBV30 and TRBJ1-5; D ambiguous. The V end lost 0 bases, the J end lost 3 bases, and 9 bases lay between the germline ends. The germline gives CDR1 GTSNPN, CDR2 SVGIG (reference sequence). The CDR3 has 14 residues.